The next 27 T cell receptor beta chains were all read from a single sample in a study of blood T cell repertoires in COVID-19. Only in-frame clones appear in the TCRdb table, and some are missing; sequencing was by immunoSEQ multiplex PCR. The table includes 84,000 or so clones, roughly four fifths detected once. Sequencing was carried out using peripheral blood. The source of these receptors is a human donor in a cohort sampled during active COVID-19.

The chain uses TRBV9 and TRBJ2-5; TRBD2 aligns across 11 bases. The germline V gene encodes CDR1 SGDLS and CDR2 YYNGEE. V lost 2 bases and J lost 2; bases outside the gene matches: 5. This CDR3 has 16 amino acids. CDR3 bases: TGTGCCAGCAGCGTCTTTAGCGGGGGGGGACAAGAGACCCAGTACTTC. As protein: CASSVFSGGGQETQYF.

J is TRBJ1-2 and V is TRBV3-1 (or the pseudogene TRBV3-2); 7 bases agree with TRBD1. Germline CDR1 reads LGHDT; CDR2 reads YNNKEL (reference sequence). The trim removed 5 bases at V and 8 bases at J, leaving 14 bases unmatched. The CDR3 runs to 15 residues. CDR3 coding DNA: TGTGCCAGCAGCGAAATTGGACAGGCCGCGCGAGGCTACACCTTC. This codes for CASSEIGQAARGYTF.

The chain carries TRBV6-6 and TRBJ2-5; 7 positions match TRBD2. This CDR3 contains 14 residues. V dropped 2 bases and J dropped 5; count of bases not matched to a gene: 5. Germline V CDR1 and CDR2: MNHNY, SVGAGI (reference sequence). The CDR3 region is CASSYRGGLETQYF. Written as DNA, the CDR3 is TGTGCCAGCAGTTACAGGGGAGGGTTGGAGACCCAGTACTTC.

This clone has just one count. Here the CDR3 DNA reads TGTGCCAGCAGCTTATCTCGGGGTGGCTACACCTTC. Translating gives CASSLSRGGYTF. The chain combines TRBV11-2 with TRBJ1-2; no clear D. V was clipped by 2 bases and J by 7 bases, with 8 bases between them. The CDR3 consists of 12 residues. Germline V gene data show CDR1 as SGHAT and CDR2 as FQNNGV.

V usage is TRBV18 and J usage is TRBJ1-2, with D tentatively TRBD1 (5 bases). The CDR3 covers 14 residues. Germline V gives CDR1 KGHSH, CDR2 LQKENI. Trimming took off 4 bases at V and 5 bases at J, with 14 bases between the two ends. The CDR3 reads CASSHRGLQYGYTF. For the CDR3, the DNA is TGTGCCAGCTCACATAGGGGTTTGCAATATGGCTACACCTTC.

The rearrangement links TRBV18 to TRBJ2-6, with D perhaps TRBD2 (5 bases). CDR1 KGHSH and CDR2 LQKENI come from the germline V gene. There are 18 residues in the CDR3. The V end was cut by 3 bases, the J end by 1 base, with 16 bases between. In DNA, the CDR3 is TGTGCCAGCTCACCCACCGGGATACCTCGATCTGGGGCCAACGTCCTGACTTTC. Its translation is CASSPTGIPRSGANVLTF.

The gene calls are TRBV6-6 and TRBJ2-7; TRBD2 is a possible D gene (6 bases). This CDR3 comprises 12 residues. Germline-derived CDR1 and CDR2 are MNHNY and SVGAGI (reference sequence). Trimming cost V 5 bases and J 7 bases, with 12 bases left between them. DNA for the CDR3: TGTGCCAGCAGTACTGACGGGAGAGAGCAGTACTTC. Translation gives CASSTDGREQYF.

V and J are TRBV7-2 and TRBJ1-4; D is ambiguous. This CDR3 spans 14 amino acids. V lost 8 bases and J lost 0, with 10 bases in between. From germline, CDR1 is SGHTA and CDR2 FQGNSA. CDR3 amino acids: CASAAAPTNEKLFF. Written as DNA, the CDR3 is TGTGCCAGCGCGGCGGCGCCAACTAATGAAAAACTGTTTTTT.

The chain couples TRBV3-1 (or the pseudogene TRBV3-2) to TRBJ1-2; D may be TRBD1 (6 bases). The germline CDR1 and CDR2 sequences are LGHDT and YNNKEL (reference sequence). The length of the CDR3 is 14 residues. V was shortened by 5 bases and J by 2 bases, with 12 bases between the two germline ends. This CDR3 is CASSDDRRNYGYTF. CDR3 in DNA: TGTGCCAGCAGCGATGACAGGCGAAACTATGGCTACACCTTC.

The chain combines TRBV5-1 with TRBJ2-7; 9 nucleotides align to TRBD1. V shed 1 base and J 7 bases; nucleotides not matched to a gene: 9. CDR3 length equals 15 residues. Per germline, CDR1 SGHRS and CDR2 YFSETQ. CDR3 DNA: TGCGCCAGCAGCTTGAGCAGGACAGGGGCTTTAGAGCAGTACTTC. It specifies CASSLSRTGALEQYF.

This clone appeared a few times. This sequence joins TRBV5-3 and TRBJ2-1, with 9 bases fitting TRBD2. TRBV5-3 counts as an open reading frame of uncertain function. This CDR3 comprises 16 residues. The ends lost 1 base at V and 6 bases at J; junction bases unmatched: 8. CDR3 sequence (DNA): TGTGCCAGAAGCTTGTGGGGACTAGCTATGGCCAATGAGCAGTTCTTC. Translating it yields CARSLWGLAMANEQFF.

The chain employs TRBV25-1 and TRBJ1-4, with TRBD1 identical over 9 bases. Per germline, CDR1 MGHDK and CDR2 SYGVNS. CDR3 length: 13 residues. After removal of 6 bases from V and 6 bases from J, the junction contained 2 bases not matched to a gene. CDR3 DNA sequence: TGTGCCAGCAGGCGGACAGGGGATGAAAAACTGTTTTTT. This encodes CASRRTGDEKLFF.

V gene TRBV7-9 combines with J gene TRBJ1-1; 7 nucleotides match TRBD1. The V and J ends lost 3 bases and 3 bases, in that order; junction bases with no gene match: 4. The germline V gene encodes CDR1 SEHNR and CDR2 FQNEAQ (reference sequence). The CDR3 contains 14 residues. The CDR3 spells CASSFGQGDTEAFF. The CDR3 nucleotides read TGTGCCAGCAGCTTCGGGCAGGGGGACACTGAAGCTTTCTTT.

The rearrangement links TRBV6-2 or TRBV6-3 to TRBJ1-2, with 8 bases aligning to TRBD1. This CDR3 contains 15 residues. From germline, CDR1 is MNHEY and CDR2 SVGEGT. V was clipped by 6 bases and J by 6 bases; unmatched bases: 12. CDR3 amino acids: CASSEFGQGVNGYTF. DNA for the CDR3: TGTGCCAGCAGCGAATTTGGACAGGGCGTAAATGGCTACACCTTC.

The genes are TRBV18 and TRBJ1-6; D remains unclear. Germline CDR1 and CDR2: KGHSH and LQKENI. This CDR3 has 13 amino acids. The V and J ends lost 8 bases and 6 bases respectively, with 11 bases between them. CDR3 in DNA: TGTGCCAGCCGCCCCGACACTAATTCACCCCTCCACTTT. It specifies CASRPDTNSPLHF.

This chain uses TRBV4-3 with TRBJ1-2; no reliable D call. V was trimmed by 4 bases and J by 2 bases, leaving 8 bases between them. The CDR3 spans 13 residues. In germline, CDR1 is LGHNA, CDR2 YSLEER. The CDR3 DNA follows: TGCGCCAGCAGCCGGGAGATCAACTATGGCTACACCTTC. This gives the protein CASSREINYGYTF.

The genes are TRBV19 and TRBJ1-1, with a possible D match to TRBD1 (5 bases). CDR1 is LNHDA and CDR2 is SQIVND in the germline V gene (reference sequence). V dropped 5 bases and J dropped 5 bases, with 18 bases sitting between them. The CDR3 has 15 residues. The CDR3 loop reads CASSPRTLPRTEAFF. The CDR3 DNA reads TGTGCCAGTAGTCCTCGGACACTTCCGCGGACTGAAGCTTTCTTT. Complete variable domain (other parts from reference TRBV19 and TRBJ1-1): DGGITQSPKYLFRKEGQNVTLSCEQNLNHDAMYWYRQDPGQGLRLIYYSQIVNDFQKGDIAEGYSVSREKKESFPLTVTSAQKNPTAFYLCASSPRTLPRTEAFFGQGTRLTVV.

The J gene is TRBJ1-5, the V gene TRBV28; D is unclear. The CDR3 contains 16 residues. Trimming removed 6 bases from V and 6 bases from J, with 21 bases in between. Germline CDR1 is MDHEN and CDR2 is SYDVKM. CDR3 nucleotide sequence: TGTGCCAGCAGGTTGGGAGGGATCCTAGCGAGTCAGCCCCAGCATTTT. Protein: CASRLGGILASQPQHF.

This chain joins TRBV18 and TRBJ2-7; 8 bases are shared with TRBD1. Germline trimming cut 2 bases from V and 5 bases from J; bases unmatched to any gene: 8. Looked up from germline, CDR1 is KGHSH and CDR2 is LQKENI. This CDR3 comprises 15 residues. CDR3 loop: CASSPGQGGLDEQYF. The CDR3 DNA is TGTGCCAGCTCACCAGGACAGGGCGGCTTGGACGAGCAGTACTTC.

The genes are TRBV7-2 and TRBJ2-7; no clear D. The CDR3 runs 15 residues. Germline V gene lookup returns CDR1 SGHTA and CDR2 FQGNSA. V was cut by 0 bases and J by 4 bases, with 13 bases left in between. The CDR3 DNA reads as TGTGCCAGCAGCTTAGCGCTAAGTAGTGCGTACGAGCAGTACTTC. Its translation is CASSLALSSAYEQYF. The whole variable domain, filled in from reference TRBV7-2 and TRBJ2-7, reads GAGVSQSPSNKVTEKGKDVELRCDPISGHTALYWYRQSLGQGLEFLIYFQGNSAPDKSGLPSDRFSAERTGGSVSTLTIQRTQQEDSAVYLCASSLALSSAYEQYFGPGTRLTVT.

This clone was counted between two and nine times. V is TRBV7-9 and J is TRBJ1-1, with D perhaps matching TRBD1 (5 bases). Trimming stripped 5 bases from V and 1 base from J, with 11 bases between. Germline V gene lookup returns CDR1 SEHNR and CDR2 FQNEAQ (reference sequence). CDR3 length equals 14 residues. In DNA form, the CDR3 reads TGTGCCAGCAGCCCGGACACCACGAACACTGAAGCTTTCTTT. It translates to CASSPDTTNTEAFF.

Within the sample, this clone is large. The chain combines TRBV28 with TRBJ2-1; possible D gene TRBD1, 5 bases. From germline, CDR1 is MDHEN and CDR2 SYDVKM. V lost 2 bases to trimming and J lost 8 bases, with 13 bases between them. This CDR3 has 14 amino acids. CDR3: CASSLDGSQDEQFF. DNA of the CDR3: TGTGCCAGCAGTTTAGACGGTTCACAGGATGAGCAGTTCTTC.

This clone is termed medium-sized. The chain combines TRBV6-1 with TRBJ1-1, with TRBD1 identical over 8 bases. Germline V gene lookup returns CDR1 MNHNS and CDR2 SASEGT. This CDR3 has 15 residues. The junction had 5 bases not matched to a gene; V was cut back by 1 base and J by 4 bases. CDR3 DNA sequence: TGTGCCAGCAGTGAAGGGTCAGGGGGCCGCACTGAAGCTTTCTTT. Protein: CASSEGSGGRTEAFF.

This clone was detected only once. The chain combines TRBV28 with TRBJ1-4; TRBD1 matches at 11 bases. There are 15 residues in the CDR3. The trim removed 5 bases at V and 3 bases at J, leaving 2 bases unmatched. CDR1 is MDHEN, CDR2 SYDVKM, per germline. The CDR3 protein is CASSGTGGPNEKLFF. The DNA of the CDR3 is TGTGCCAGCAGTGGGACAGGGGGGCCTAATGAAAAACTGTTTTTT.

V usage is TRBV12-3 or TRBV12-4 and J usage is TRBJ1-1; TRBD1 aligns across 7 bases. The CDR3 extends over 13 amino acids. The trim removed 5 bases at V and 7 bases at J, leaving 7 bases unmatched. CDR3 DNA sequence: TGTGCCAGCAGTCCGCCCGGGACAGATGAAGCTTTCTTT. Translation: CASSPPGTDEAFF.

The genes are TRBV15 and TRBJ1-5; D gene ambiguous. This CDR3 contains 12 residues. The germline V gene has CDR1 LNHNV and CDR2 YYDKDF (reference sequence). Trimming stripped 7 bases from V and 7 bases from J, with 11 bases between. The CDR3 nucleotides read TGTGCCACCAAGGAGGGAAGGCAGCCCCAGCATTTT. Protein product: CATKEGRQPQHF.

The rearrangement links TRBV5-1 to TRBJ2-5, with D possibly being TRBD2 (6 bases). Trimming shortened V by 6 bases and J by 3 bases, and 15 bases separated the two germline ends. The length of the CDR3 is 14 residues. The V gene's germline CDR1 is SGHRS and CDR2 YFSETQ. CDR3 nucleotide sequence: TGCGCCAGCACCACTAGCCGGGGAGAAGAGACCCAGTACTTC. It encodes CASTTSRGEETQYF.